These T cell receptor beta chains were read from a single sample in a study of blood T cell repertoires in COVID-19. The repertoire was sequenced with immunoSEQ multiplex PCR; TCRdb's copy has only in-frame clones and lacks some. The sample yields 250,000 to 400,000 clones, roughly nine tenths seen once. The material sequenced was PBMCs or T cells enriched from blood (not recorded which). These receptors were obtained from a man aged 55 to 69 who had recovered from COVID-19. CDR3s include the opening cysteine and the closing phenylalanine or tryptophan. D genes are given only for firm matches.

D	V	J	DNA	CDR3
.	TRBV7-2	TRBJ2-1	TGTGCCAGCAGCTTAGCTCCGGGTGCTGGGCGGGAAACTGAGCAGTTCTTC	CASSLAPGAGRETEQFF
.	TRBV7-8	TRBJ1-1	TGTGCCAGCAGCTTCAGAAGGGGGGGGTCAGGAGCTTTCTTT	CASSFRRGGSGAFF
TRBD1	TRBV7-7	TRBJ1-3	TGTGCTAGCAGTTCGGACAGGGGAGGAGGAAACACCATATATTTT	CASSSDRGGGNTIYF
TRBD1	TRBV4-1	TRBJ2-7	TGCGCCAGCAGCCGAGTTACCGGGACAGGCCGCTACGAGCAGTACTTC	CASSRVTGTGRYEQYF
TRBD1	TRBV9	TRBJ1-1	TGTGCCAGCAGCACCGACCGGGACAGGGGAGACACTGAAGCTTTCTTT	CASSTDRDRGDTEAFF
.	TRBV21-1	TRBJ2-3	TGTGCCAGCAGCAACGAGACCTACGGGGTTGCAACAGATACGCAGTATTTT	CASSNETYGVATDTQYF
TRBD1	TRBV18	TRBJ1-1	TGTGCCAGCTCACCGACAGGGGGAGGCACTGAAGCTTTCTTT	CASSPTGGGTEAFF
.	TRBV7-9	TRBJ1-2	TGTGCCAGCAGCTTAGCACAGGGCCATGGCTACACCTTC	CASSLAQGHGYTF
TRBD1	TRBV19	TRBJ1-2	TGTGCCAGTAGTATAGGCGTGATGGGGACAGGATTTAACTATGGCTACACCTTC	CASSIGVMGTGFNYGYTF
.	TRBV4-1	TRBJ1-1	TGCGCCAGCAGCCTTCTGGGGGGGAACACTGAAGCTTTCTTT	CASSLLGGNTEAFF
.	TRBV3-1/TRBV3-2	TRBJ1-1	TGTGCCAGCAGCCAAGGTACAGGCATGAACACTGAAGCTTTCTTT	CASSQGTGMNTEAFF